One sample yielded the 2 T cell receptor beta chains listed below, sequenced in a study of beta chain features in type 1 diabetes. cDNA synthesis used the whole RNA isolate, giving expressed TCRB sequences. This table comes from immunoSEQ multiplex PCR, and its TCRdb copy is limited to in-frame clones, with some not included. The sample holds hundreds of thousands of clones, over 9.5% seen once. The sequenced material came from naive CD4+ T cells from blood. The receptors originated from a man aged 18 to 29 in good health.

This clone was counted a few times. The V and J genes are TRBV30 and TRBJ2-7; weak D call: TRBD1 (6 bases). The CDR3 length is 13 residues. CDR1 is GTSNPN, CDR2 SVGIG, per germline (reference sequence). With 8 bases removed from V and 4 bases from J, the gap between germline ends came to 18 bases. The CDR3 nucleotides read TGTGCCGCCTCGACAGGTAGACTTTACGAGCAGTACTTC. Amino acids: CAASTGRLYEQYF.

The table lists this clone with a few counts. Here the CDR3 reads CASSFKWTQYF. The DNA of the CDR3 is TGTGCCAGCAGCTTCAAATGGACCCAGTACTTC. This rearrangement joins TRBV7-2 to TRBJ2-5; D gene uncertain. The V and J ends lost 3 bases and 7 bases respectively, with 6 bases between them. Germline assignment: CDR1 SGHTA and CDR2 FQGNSA. CDR3 length: 11 residues.